This TCR beta chain was observed in a study of T-cell reconstitution after alpha-beta-depleted transplantation in children listed by TCRdb under 2016. At the level of the whole study: Using TCR repertoire profiling, the study quantitatively followed how T-cell immune reconstitution unfolded in children after TCRalphabeta/CD19-depleted allogeneic hematopoietic cell transplantation. Study-wide findings and limitations: Hyperexpanded clone frequencies declined over subsequent months; after one year, T-cell counts and TCRbeta diversity were mostly attributed to newly produced T cells. The apparently early recovery of alphabetaT-cell counts about two months after transplant reportedly depended on only several hundred rapidly expanded clones that came from non-depleted graft cells. In some patients, the high TCRbeta diversity seen at day 60 was put down to recipient T cells and intrathymic progenitors that had survived conditioning.

Library preparation employed PCR. The run used an Illumina HiSeq 2500. Molecular barcoding was employed in the preparation of TCR libraries, with unique molecular identifiers being used to normalize TCRbeta repertoire quantification. TCRdb's own reprocessing of the public reads used fastp at Q25 and MiXCR and kept productive beta chains. All rows with the same CDR3 protein become a single entry with the most common DNA and genes. The sample table lists some 350,000 distinct CDR3 sequences, 15% to 20% of them with a count of one. Together, the top ten hold around 43% of the sample. This clonotype has only a few counts. The antigen it binds to is not known. No quality values exist for individual bases; no much larger clone is one base distant. The sample's treatment or condition label is to be understood as: allogeneic hematopoietic cell transplantation with graft depleted of TCRalphabeta T cells and CD19 B cells. The transplant recipients were children given TCRalphabeta/CD19-depleted allogeneic hematopoietic cell grafts.

V and J are trimmed by 4 bases and 4 bases, and the gene matches miss 7 bases of the junction. From a lookup of the germline V gene, CDR1 and CDR2 are SGHDN and FVKESK. Reading from cysteine to phenylalanine, the CDR3 counts 15 amino acids. The read is trimmed to its CDR3 DNA, 45 bases read in frame from base 1. Source: PBMCs, mostly from graft donor cells, taken 360 days after TCRalphabeta/CD19-depleted stem cell transplant. The sequence links TRBV14 to TRBJ2-7, with TRBD1 identical over 10 junction bases. This clonotype originated in a male patient aged 2 to 10 who had a stem cell transplant for acute lymphoblastic leukemia, so the T cells may come from the graft donor. The bases are TGTGCCAGCAGCCTCTACCGGGACAGGGGTTACGAGCAGTACTTC. Its translation is CASSLYRDRGYEQYF.